This T cell receptor beta chain was sequenced in a study of monozygotic twins with inflammatory bowel disease (dated by TCRdb to about 2019). Regarding the complete study: The complete study included roughly 30 monozygotic twin pairs: 19 IBD-discordant Danish pairs and nine German pairs, of which four were IBD-concordant and five were IBD-discordant. Each individual had, on average, about 151 000 unique TCRalpha sequences and 181 000 unique TCRbeta sequences available for analysis. Within discordant pairs, disease-associated traits were sought mainly by comparing IBD patients with their genetically identical healthy co-twins. Summary of the overall study and its limitations: A decrease in TCRbeta repertoire diversity, as measured by inverse Simpson index, was observed in IBD patients compared with their healthy co-twins. The analysis was unable to tell different T cell subtypes apart. IBD patients shared fewer clonotypes with other individuals than healthy twins did, most markedly in patients showing signs of disease activity. The results gave no support for a single strong signal or clonotype linked to IBD. Background noise and inter-individual variability may have been introduced into the repertoires by the differing immunosuppressive treatments among patients. Concordant and discordant twins showed no difference in repertoire similarity, possibly because of limited statistical power.

From a lookup of the germline V gene, CDR1 and CDR2 are KGHSY and FQNENV. The CDR3 covers 15 residues, taking in both the cysteine and the phenylalanine. The coding DNA is unavailable. Libraries came from 5' RACE. Each TCR library was prepared from about 3,400 ng of total RNA. For each sample, cDNA was synthesized in eight separate reactions using SMARTScribe reverse transcriptase. Unique molecular identifiers containing a 6-nucleotide sample barcode were introduced through template switching during cDNA synthesis. Amplification of TCRalpha and TCRbeta cDNA involved two nested PCRs of around 15 and 9 cycles, and each PCR was followed by bead purification. Before amplification, cDNA was treated with uracil DNA-glycosylase and purified using the QIAquick PCR purification kit. The second PCR added Illumina TruSeq-compatible adapters along with sample-specific barcodes. TapeStation and Qubit were used to check library quality and concentration, and 4.5 to 6.5 ng of each library was pooled. Pooled libraries were sequenced on an Illumina HiSeq2500 single-index Rapid Run with 2 x 100 bp reads and custom sequencing primers. The original pipeline was this. UMI-based consensus assembly with MiGEC version 1.2.6 was used to correct PCR and sequencing errors. V(D)J alignment, clonotype assembly and CDR3 extraction were performed with MiXCR version 2.1.1. To normalise gene usage, clonotype sharing and MAIT/NKT TCR abundance, the analysis used the top 1000, 10 000 and 20 000 clonotypes per sample. Diversity was computed as the inverse Simpson index with the vegan R package after downsampling to 27 000 UMIs. Paired Mann-Whitney U tests on discordant twin pairs were used, with Benjamini-Hochberg multiple-testing correction. TCRdb reprocessed the raw reads; every CDR3 protein sequence is a single record, and DNA is not supplied. TCRdb's processing, not the authors' own work, is the source of the V and J calls. The data table for this sample lists fewer than 550,000 distinct CDR3 sequences. Under 3% of the sample lies in the top ten.

As to this clonotype: What this receptor recognizes is not known.

From each donor, an approximately 2.4 ml peripheral blood sample was drawn into PAXgene tubes and stored at -80 degrees C. Without any T cell sorting, total RNA was extracted from whole blood using the PAXgene blood miRNA kit on an automated QIAcube. Peripheral blood from monozygotic twin pairs who were concordant or discordant for inflammatory bowel disease underwent deep TCRalpha and TCRbeta repertoire profiling using unique molecular barcoding. For every twin pair, smoking habits were documented, and each individual was categorised as a current, former or never smoker. Sequenced material: blood. The receptor chain draws on TRBV16 and TRBJ1-6; with no DNA, the TCRdb D assignment of TRBD1 cannot be verified. The receptor was derived from a human donor with ulcerative colitis or Crohn's disease, or a healthy co-twin of an affected twin (not recorded which). The CDR3 reads as follows: CASSHRDGVHSPLHF. The full variable domain, completed from the reference TRBV16 and TRBJ1-6 proteins outside the CDR3, reads GEEVAQTPKHLVRGEGQKAKLYCAPIKGHSYVFWYQQVLKNEFKFLISFQNENVFDETGMPKERFSAKCLPNSPCSLEIQATKLEDSAVYFCASSHRDGVHSPLHFGNGTRLTVT.